This TCR beta chain was documented in a study of T-cell memory formation after mild COVID-19. Across the whole study: Largely, the TCR clusters proved donor specific.

General study findings and limits: Among contracting clones, CD4+ were mainly CM/EM and CD8+ enriched in EMRA. Among clones contracting day 15 to 85, CD4/CD8 was balanced, whereas later expanders leaned CD4+. Cross-reactive memory apparently joined, as some responding clones appeared in pre-infection memory.

TCRdb redid the calling of the 5' RACE reads with MiXCR, one entry per CDR3 protein. Of just under 550,000 distinct CDR3 sequences listed, around 21% are singletons. With regard to this clonotype: Its antigen is as yet unknown.

Input material: PBMCs or a T cell subset sorted from them (not recorded which). This receptor was identified in an adult woman who had mild COVID-19 (a few samples of this study predate the infection). Cell type and time point are not known.

The CDR3 here is CASSSNIAGTNTGELFF. In nucleotides, the CDR3 is TGCGCCAGCAGCTCAAATATAGCGGGGACGAACACCGGGGAGCTGTTTTTT. J is TRBJ2-2 and V is TRBV4-1, with TRBD2 matching 8 bases. Germline values: CDR1 MGHRA, CDR2 YSYEKL. V lost 5 bases, J lost 0 bases, and 8 bases stayed unmatched. The CDR3 sequence is 17 residues long.